Following are 5 T cell receptor beta chains from one sample sequenced in a study of tumor-infiltrating lymphocytes in primary liver carcinoma. The approximately 17-32 mg bulk tissue piece was not sorted before simultaneous RNA and DNA extraction. TCR beta cDNA was prepared out of roughly 0.45 ug total RNA by means of a constant-region primer. ARM-PCR, slightly modified, supplied the TCR beta libraries through three nested multiplex PCR rounds. It was with TRBV1-TRBV30 forward primers and a C-beta reverse primer that the first two PCR rounds were run, at around 10 cycles each. TCRdb itself ran the multiplex PCR reads through MiXCR, one entry per CDR3 protein. The sample shows about 20,000 distinct CDR3 sequences, 79% of them seen only once. The sample consisted of liver tumor tissue from sampling region 4. The subset was: tumor region T4, right-lateral pole. The receptors here all came from a woman under 40 with primary liver carcinoma and hepatitis B virus infection.

The rearrangement links TRBV10-3 to TRBJ2-1; D call uncertain. Germline CDR1 is ENHRY and CDR2 is SYGVKD. V lost 10 bases and J 8 bases, leaving 21 bases between the germline ends. CDR3 length equals 14 residues. The CDR3 sequence is CATRPTATRDEQFF. The DNA of the CDR3 is TGTGCCACCAGACCTACGGCGACCCGGGATGAGCAGTTCTTC.

This clonotype is classed as medium-sized (0.01 to 0.1%). This chain joins TRBV4-2 and TRBJ2-7; 9 bases map to TRBD2. The length of the CDR3 is 15 residues. Germline V gene data show CDR1 as LGHNA and CDR2 as YNFKEQ. Unmatched junction bases numbered 2, after V lost 2 bases and J lost 0 bases. The CDR3, as DNA: TGTGCCAGCAGCCAAAGGACTAGCGTCTCCTACGAGCAGTACTTC. Translated, it gives CASSQRTSVSYEQYF.

The rearrangement joins TRBV29-1 to TRBJ1-1; 7 bases map to TRBD1. Germline CDR1 and CDR2: SQVTM and ANQGSEA. With V trimmed by 6 bases and J by 12 bases, 13 bases remained unmatched. This CDR3 contains 12 residues. Here the CDR3 DNA reads TGCAGCGTCGAGACAGGGACCACTGGAACTTTCTTT. It codes for CSVETGTTGTFF.

This clonotype was recorded a few times. This chain joins TRBV6-5 and TRBJ2-7; D is unclear. Trimming shortened V by 6 bases and J by 7 bases, and 10 bases separated the two germline ends. The CDR3 length is 11 residues. Per germline, CDR1 MNHEY and CDR2 SVGAGI. CDR3 protein: CASRGLREQYF. The CDR3 DNA is TGTGCCAGCAGGGGTCTGCGAGAGCAGTACTTC.

With regard to this clonotype: A read error may account for a junction end that differs from germline. V gene TRBV11-2 combines with J gene TRBJ1-1; 11 positions agree with TRBD1. CDR3 length: 20 amino acids. Looked up from germline, CDR1 is SGHAT and CDR2 is FQNNGV. The CDR3 loop is CASSARDRGGKRWSGTKAFF. The CDR3, as DNA: TGTGCCAGCAGCGCTCGGGACAGGGGGGGCAAGAGGTGGAGTGGCACTAAAGCTTTCTTT.